This T cell receptor beta chain appears in the sequencing data of a study of cytomegalovirus exposure and HLA in healthy donors. Assay: immunoSEQ multiplex PCR; the TCRdb copy retains only in-frame clones and omits some. In the table there are about 160,000 clones, about 82% of which are singletons. On this clone itself: Its antigen remains unidentified.

General study results and limits: Cytomegalovirus status was reportedly diagnosed by the classifier with high sensitivity and specificity. According to a subsequent analysis, TCR clusters from the first cohort were inclined to appear together in the 120 or so validation repertoires.

CDR3 length: 13 residues. CDR1 SQVTM and CDR2 ANQGSEA come from the germline V gene. Trimming took off 5 bases at V and 3 bases at J, with 12 bases between the two ends. This receptor was identified in a man aged 30 to 45 in good health and CMV-seropositive. Sequencing was performed on PBMCs. The V gene is TRBV29-1, the J gene TRBJ2-3; D perhaps matches TRBD1 (6 bases). This CDR3 reads CSVSERGTDTQYF. In nucleotides, the CDR3 is TGCAGCGTTTCGGAGAGGGGGACAGATACGCAGTATTTT.